This record looks at one T cell receptor (beta chain) sequence and its context. Antigen unknown. This record belongs to a study of T cells in Graves' hyperthyroidism and ophthalmopathy. Findings and limits, study-wide: Ophthalmopathy was identified by the model a median about six months ahead of onset.

Trimming cost V 3 bases and J 0 bases, with 5 bases left between them. The CDR3 is made up of 13 amino acids. Germline V lookup: CDR1 SNHLY, CDR2 FYNNEI. Fresh peripheral blood, 10 ml, yielded the PBMCs. RNA transcripts gave rise to amplified TCR beta CDR3 regions. In the first-round RT-PCR of the TCR CDR3, the HTBI primer set was used. TCRdb passed the multiplex PCR reads through MiXCR, listing each CDR3 protein once. The sample yields approximately 370,000 distinct CDR3 sequences, roughly 15% seen once. The source is a woman in her twenties or thirties with Graves' hyperthyroidism that later progressed to Graves' ophthalmopathy. The source material was blood. The chain is built from TRBV2 and TRBJ1-2; D gene ambiguous. CDR3 in DNA: TGTGCCAGCAGTGACGGCTCTAACTATGGCTACACCTTC. This translates into CASSDGSNYGYTF.